These 17 T cell receptor beta chains originate from one sample sequenced in a study of blood T cell repertoires in COVID-19. The data were produced by immunoSEQ multiplex PCR, yet TCRdb's version contains in-frame clones alone and is incomplete. Seen here are 150,000 to 200,000 clones, 86% observed once, and the top ten hold roughly 7%. The material sequenced was peripheral blood. The receptor source for this set is a man in his forties or fifties with active or convalescent COVID-19.

The J gene is TRBJ2-7, the V gene TRBV6-2 or TRBV6-3; 7 bases are a match to TRBD2. Trimming removed 5 bases from V and 12 bases from J; junction bases left unmatched: 7. The CDR3 loop spans 11 amino acids. Germline CDR1 reads MNHEY; CDR2 reads SVGEGT. In DNA form, the CDR3 reads TGTGCCAGCAGTCACGGACTAGAGTTGTACTTC. Residues: CASSHGLELYF.

The V call is TRBV29-1, the J call TRBJ1-4; D ambiguous. V lost 6 bases, J lost 0 bases, and 8 bases lay in between. This CDR3 has 13 residues. Per germline, CDR1 SQVTM and CDR2 ANQGSEA. The CDR3 DNA follows: TGCAGCGTGGCGGTGGCAACTAATGAAAAACTGTTTTTT. Its translation is CSVAVATNEKLFF.

The chain recombines TRBV21-1 with TRBJ1-1. TRBV21-1 is a pseudogene locus. The CDR3 contains 14 residues. The chain's CDR3 is CARAIREENTEAFF. DNA of the CDR3: TGTGCCAGAGCCATACGGGAAGAGAACACTGAAGCTTTCTTT.

This sequence joins TRBV6-4 and TRBJ2-2, with 8 bases matching TRBD1. There are 14 residues in the CDR3. Germline CDR1 is MRHNA and CDR2 is SNTAGT. The junction had 7 bases not matched to a gene; V was cut back by 7 bases and J by 6 bases. Here the CDR3 reads CASTPRQGSGELFF. For the CDR3, the DNA is TGTGCCAGCACCCCCCGACAGGGGTCCGGGGAGCTGTTTTTT.

V and J are TRBV6-5 and TRBJ1-3, with D uncertain. The germline V gene has CDR1 MNHEY and CDR2 SVGAGI. The CDR3 is 13 amino acids. Trimming took off 6 bases at V and 0 bases at J, with 6 bases between the two ends. The CDR3 region is CASRGSSGNTIYF. CDR3 nucleotides: TGTGCCAGCAGGGGGAGCTCTGGAAACACCATATATTTT.

This rearrangement joins TRBV4-3 to TRBJ2-5, with D uncertain. Germline V CDR1 and CDR2: LGHNA, YSLEER. V lost 0 bases and J 7 bases, leaving 9 bases between the germline ends. This CDR3 region has 13 residues. The CDR3 protein is CASSQDSSGTQYF. Here the CDR3 DNA reads TGCGCCAGCAGCCAAGATTCGTCCGGGACCCAGTACTTC.

This rearrangement joins TRBV18 to TRBJ2-5; possibly TRBD2 for D (6 bases). In germline, CDR1 is KGHSH, CDR2 LQKENI. This CDR3 has 16 residues. V gave up 2 bases and J gave up 2 bases, with 15 bases separating them. This CDR3 reads CASSPFISGMQETQYF. The CDR3 nucleotides read TGTGCCAGCTCACCATTCATTAGCGGCATGCAAGAGACCCAGTACTTC.

The rearrangement joins TRBV7-6 to TRBJ1-2; D not resolved. This CDR3 has 13 residues. CDR1 and CDR2 (germline): SGHVS, FNYEAQ. V lost 5 bases, J lost 4 bases, and 11 bases lay in between. Here the CDR3 reads CASSPNGVYGYTF. The CDR3 DNA is TGTGCCAGCAGCCCAAACGGGGTCTATGGCTACACCTTC.

The gene calls are TRBV6-5 and TRBJ1-3; 8 bases are a match to TRBD1. V lost 7 bases to trimming and J lost 6 bases; unmatched junction nucleotides: 11. CDR1 MNHEY and CDR2 SVGAGI come from the germline V gene. The CDR3 runs to 15 residues. DNA of the CDR3: TGTGCCAGCAATTCCGGGACAGGAGTCGAAAACACCATATATTTT. Translation: CASNSGTGVENTIYF.

This chain uses TRBV15 with TRBJ2-5; 11 bases line up with TRBD1. This CDR3 has 14 residues. Per germline, CDR1 LNHNV and CDR2 YYDKDF (reference sequence). Unmatched junction bases numbered 4, after V lost 5 bases and J lost 5 bases. CDR3 protein: CATSGQGAGETQYF. CDR3 sequence (DNA): TGTGCCACCAGCGGACAGGGGGCCGGGGAGACCCAGTACTTC.

The CDR3 DNA is TGTGCCACCTTCACAGGAAACTATGGCTACACCTTC. Encoded protein: CATFTGNYGYTF. The chain combines TRBV6-5 with TRBJ1-2; possibly TRBD1 for D (5 bases). Germline V gene sequence: CDR1 MNHEY, CDR2 SVGAGI. V lost 10 bases to trimming and J lost 2 bases, with 11 bases between them. The CDR3 spans 12 residues.

Sample share makes this clone medium-sized (0.01 to 0.1%). CDR3 nucleotide sequence: TGTGCCATCAGCGACACTAGCGGGGGCCCAGGCTCCTACGAGCAGTACTTC. This gives the protein CAISDTSGGPGSYEQYF. The V gene is TRBV10-3, the J gene TRBJ2-7; 11 nucleotides match TRBD2. The ends lost 6 bases at V and 0 bases at J; junction bases unmatched: 10. The CDR3 runs 17 residues. Germline V gene data show CDR1 as ENHRY and CDR2 as SYGVKD.

V usage is TRBV5-4 and J usage is TRBJ2-1; 9 bases are a match to TRBD1. Unmatched junction bases numbered 11, after V lost 4 bases and J lost 6 bases. The CDR3 runs to 16 residues. CDR1 is SGHNT, CDR2 YYREEE, per germline (reference sequence). This CDR3 reads CASSHGGQGKSNEQFF. CDR3 nucleotide sequence: TGTGCCAGCAGCCACGGGGGACAGGGAAAGAGCAATGAGCAGTTCTTC. The whole variable domain, filled in from reference TRBV5-4 and TRBJ2-1, reads ETGVTQSPTHLIKTRGQQVTLRCSSQSGHNTVSWYQQALGQGPQFIFQYYREEENGRGNFPPRFSGLQFPNYSSELNVNALELDDSALYLCASSHGGQGKSNEQFFGPGTRLTVL.

The chain recombines TRBV5-4 with TRBJ1-2; 8 bases line up with TRBD1. The germline V gene has CDR1 SGHNT and CDR2 YYREEE (reference sequence). CDR3 size: 16 residues. After removal of 3 bases from V and 1 base from J, the junction contained 8 bases not matched to a gene. CDR3 sequence: CASSSPQGAFNYGYTF. The CDR3 bases are TGTGCCAGCAGCTCTCCCCAGGGGGCGTTTAACTATGGCTACACCTTC.

A single count supports this clone. This chain links TRBV9 with TRBJ1-1; tentatively, D is TRBD1 (6 bases). The CDR3 has 13 residues. Germline loops: CDR1 SGDLS, CDR2 YYNGEE. The ends were cut back, 1 base at V and 10 bases at J, with 14 bases in the middle. The CDR3 DNA sequence: TGTGCCAGCAGCGTATCAGGGGAAGGGAGAGCTTTCTTT. This encodes CASSVSGEGRAFF. Using reference TRBV9 and TRBJ1-1 for the parts outside the CDR3, the full variable domain is DSGVTQTPKHLITATGQRVTLRCSPRSGDLSVYWYQQSLDQGLQFLIQYYNGEERAKGNILERFSAQQFPDLHSELNLSSLELGDSALYFCASSVSGEGRAFFGQGTRLTVV.

This clone appeared once. V and J are TRBV11-2 and TRBJ1-5, with D tentatively TRBD1 (5 bases). The V end lost 0 bases, the J end lost 2 bases, and 8 bases lay between the germline ends. From germline, CDR1 is SGHAT and CDR2 FQNNGV. The CDR3 is made up of 15 amino acids. This CDR3 is CASSLDWGGNQPQHF. CDR3 coding DNA: TGTGCCAGCAGCTTAGATTGGGGGGGCAATCAGCCCCAGCATTTT.

The chain couples TRBV5-4 to TRBJ2-3; TRBD1 matches at 7 bases. Germline V gene data show CDR1 as SGHNT and CDR2 as YYREEE (reference sequence). This CDR3 comprises 14 residues. J was trimmed by 0 bases and V by 4 bases; bases with no gene match: 2. The CDR3 sequence is CASSPGQSTDTQYF. CDR3 DNA sequence: TGTGCCAGCAGCCCGGGACAGAGCACAGATACGCAGTATTTT. Variable domain in full (rest from reference TRBV5-4 and TRBJ2-3): ETGVTQSPTHLIKTRGQQVTLRCSSQSGHNTVSWYQQALGQGPQFIFQYYREEENGRGNFPPRFSGLQFPNYSSELNVNALELDDSALYLCASSPGQSTDTQYFGPGTRLTVL.